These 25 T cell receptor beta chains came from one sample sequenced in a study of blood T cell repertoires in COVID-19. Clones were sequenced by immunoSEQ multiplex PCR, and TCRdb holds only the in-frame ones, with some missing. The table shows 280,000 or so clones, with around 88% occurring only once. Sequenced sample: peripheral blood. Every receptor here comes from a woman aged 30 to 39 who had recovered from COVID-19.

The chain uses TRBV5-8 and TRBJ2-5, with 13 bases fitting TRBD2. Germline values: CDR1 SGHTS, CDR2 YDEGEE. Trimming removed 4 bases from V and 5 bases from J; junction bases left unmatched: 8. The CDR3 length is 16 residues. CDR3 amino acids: CASSPIGLAGEETQYF. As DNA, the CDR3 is TGTGCCAGCAGCCCAATCGGACTAGCGGGAGAGGAGACCCAGTACTTC.

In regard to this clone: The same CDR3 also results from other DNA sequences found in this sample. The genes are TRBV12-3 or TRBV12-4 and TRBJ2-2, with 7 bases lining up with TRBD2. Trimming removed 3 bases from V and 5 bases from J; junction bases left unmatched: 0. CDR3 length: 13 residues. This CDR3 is CASSLGGTGELFF. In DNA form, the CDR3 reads TGTGCCAGCAGTTTGGGAGGGACCGGGGAGCTGTTTTTT.

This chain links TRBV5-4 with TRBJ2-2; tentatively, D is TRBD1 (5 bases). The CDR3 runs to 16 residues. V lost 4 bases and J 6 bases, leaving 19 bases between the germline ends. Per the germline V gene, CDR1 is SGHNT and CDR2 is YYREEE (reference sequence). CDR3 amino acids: CASSPTDSPIPGELFF. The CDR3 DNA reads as TGTGCCAGCAGCCCGACAGACTCCCCCATCCCCGGGGAGCTGTTTTTT.

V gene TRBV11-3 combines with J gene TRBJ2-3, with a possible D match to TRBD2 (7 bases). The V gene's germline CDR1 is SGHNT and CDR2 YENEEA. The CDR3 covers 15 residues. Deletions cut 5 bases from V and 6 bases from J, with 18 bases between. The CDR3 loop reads CASSRRGGGRDTQYF. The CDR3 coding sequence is TGTGCCAGCAGCCGTCGGGGAGGGGGAAGGGATACGCAGTATTTT.

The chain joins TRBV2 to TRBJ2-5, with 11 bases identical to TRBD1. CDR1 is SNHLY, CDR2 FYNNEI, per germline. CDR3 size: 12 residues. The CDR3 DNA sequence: TGTGCAACCGGGACAGGGGGGGAGACCCAGTACTTC. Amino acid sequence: CATGTGGETQYF.

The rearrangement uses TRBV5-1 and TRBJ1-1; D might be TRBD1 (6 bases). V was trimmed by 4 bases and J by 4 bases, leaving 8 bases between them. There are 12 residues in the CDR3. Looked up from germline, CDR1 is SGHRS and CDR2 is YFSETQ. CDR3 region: CASSRDITEAFF. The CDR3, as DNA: TGCGCCAGCAGCCGGGACATCACTGAAGCTTTCTTT.

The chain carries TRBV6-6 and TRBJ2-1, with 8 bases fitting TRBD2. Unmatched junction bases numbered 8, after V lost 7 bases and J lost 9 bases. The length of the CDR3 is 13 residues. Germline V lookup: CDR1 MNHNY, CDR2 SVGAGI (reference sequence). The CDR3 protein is CASILTSGGEQFF. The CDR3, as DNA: TGTGCCAGCATCCTTACTAGCGGAGGTGAGCAGTTCTTC.

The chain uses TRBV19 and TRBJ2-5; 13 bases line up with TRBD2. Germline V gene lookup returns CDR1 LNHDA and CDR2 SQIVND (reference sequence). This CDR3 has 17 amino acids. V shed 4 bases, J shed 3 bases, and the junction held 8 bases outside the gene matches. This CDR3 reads CASSTRTSGSIKETQYF. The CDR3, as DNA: TGTGCCAGTAGTACTCGGACTAGCGGGAGTATTAAAGAGACCCAGTACTTC.

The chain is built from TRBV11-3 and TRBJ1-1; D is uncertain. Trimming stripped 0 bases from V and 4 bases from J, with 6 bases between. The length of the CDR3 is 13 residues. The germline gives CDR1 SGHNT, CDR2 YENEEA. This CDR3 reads CASSLDSGTEAFF. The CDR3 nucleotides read TGTGCCAGCAGCTTAGATTCGGGCACTGAAGCTTTCTTT.

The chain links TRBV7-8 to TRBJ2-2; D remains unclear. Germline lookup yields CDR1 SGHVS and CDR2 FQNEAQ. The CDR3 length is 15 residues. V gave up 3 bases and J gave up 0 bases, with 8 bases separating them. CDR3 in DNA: TGTGCCAGCAGCTTCGTGGGCGCGAACACCGGGGAGCTGTTTTTT. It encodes CASSFVGANTGELFF.

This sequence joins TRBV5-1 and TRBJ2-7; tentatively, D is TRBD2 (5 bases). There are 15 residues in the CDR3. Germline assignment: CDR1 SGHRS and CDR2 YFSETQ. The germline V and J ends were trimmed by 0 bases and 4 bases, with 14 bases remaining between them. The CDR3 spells CASSLAPGSEYEQYF. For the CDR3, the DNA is TGCGCCAGCAGCTTGGCCCCGGGGTCCGAATACGAGCAGTACTTC.

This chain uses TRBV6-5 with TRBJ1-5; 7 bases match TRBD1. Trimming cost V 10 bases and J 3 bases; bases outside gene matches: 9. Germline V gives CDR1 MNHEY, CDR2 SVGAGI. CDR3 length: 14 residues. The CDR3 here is CATTTGMHNQPQHF. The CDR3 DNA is TGTGCCACCACGACAGGGATGCACAATCAGCCCCAGCATTTT.

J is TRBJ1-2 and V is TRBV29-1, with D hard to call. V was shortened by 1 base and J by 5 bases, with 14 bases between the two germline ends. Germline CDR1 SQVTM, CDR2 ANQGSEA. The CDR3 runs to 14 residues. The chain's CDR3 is CSVEGGPRLYGYTF. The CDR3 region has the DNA TGCAGCGTTGAAGGAGGTCCACGATTATATGGCTACACCTTC.

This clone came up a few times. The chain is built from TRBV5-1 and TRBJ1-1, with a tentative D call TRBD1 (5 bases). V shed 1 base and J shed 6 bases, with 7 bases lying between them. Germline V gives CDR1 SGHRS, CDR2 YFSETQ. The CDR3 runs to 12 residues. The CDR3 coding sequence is TGCGCCAGCAGCTTGTGGGGGGCTGAAGCTTTCTTT. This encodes CASSLWGAEAFF.

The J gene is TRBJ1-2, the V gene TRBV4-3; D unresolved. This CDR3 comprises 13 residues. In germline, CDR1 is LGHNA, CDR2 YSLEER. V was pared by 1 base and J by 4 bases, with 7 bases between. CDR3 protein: CASSQVNSYGYTF. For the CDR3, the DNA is TGCGCCAGCAGCCAAGTTAACAGCTATGGCTACACCTTC.

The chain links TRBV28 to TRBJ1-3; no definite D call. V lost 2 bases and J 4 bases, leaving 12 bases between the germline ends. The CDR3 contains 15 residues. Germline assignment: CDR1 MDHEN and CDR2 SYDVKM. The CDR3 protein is CASSLTVTSGNTIYF. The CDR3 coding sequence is TGTGCCAGCAGTTTAACTGTGACATCGGGAAACACCATATATTTT.

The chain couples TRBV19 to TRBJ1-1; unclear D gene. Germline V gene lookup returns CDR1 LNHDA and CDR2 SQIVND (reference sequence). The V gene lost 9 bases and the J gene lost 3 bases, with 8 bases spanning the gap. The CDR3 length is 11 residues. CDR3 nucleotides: TGTGCCAGCATGGCAGACACTGAAGCTTTCTTT. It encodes CASMADTEAFF.

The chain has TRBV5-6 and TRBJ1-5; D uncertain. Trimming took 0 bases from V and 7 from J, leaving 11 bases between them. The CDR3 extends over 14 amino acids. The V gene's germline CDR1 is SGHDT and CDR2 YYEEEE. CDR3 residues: CASSLGPFGQPQHF. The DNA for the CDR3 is TGTGCCAGCAGCTTGGGTCCTTTCGGGCAGCCCCAGCATTTT.

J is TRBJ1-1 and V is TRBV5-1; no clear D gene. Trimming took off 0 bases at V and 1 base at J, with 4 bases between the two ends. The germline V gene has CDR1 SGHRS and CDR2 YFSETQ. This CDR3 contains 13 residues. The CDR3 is CASSLDRNTEAFF. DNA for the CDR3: TGCGCCAGCAGCTTGGACAGGAACACTGAAGCTTTCTTT. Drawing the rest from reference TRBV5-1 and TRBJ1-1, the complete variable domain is KAGVTQTPRYLIKTRGQQVTLSCSPISGHRSVSWYQQTPGQGLQFLFEYFSETQRNKGNFPGRFSGRQFSNSRSEMNVSTLELGDSALYLCASSLDRNTEAFFGQGTRLTVV.

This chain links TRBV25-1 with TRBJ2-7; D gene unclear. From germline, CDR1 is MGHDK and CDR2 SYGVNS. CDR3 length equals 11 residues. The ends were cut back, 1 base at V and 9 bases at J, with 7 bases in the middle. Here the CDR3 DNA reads TGTGCCAGCAGTGAATCCAGGCGGCAGTACTTC. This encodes CASSESRRQYF.

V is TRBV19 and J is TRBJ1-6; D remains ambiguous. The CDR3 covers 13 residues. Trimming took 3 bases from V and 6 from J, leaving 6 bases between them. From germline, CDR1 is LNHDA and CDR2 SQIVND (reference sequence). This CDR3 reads CASSIGTNSPLHF. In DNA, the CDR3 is TGTGCCAGTAGTATTGGCACTAATTCACCCCTCCACTTT. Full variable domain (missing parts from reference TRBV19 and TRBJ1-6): DGGITQSPKYLFRKEGQNVTLSCEQNLNHDAMYWYRQDPGQGLRLIYYSQIVNDFQKGDIAEGYSVSREKKESFPLTVTSAQKNPTAFYLCASSIGTNSPLHFGNGTRLTVT.

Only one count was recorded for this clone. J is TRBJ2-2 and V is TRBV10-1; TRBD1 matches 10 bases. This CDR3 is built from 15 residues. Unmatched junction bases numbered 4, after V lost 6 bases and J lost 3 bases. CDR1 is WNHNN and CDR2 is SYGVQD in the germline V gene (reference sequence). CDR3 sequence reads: CASRRTGGDTGELFF. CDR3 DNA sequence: TGCGCCAGCAGACGGACAGGGGGAGACACCGGGGAGCTGTTTTTT.

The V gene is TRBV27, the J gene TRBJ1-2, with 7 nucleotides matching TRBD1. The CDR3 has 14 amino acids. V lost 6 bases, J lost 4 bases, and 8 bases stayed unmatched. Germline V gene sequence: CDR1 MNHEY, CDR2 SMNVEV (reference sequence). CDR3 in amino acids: CASRPDRVGYGYTF. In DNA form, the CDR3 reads TGTGCCAGCAGACCCGACAGGGTAGGCTATGGCTACACCTTC.

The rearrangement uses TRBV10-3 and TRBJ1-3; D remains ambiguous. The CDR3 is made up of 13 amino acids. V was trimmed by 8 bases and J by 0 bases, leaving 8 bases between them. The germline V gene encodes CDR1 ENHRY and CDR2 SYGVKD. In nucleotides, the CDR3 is TGTGCCATCCAGGTTAGCTCTGGAAACACCATATATTTT. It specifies CAIQVSSGNTIYF.

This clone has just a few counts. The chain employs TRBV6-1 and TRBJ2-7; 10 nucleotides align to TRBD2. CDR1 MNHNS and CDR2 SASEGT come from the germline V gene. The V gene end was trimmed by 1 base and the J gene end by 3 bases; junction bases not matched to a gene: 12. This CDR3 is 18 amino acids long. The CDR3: CASSEGLAGNFLYYEQYF. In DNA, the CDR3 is TGTGCCAGCAGTGAAGGACTAGCGGGCAATTTTCTATACTACGAGCAGTACTTC.